Detailed here is one TCR beta chain. TCRdb reprocessed the 5' RACE reads; each CDR3 protein has one entry and no DNA is given. The data show about 260,000 distinct CDR3 sequences, and the top ten clones hold 0.39%. This sample is part of a study of T cells expressing NK-cell markers. Overall study context: Each TCR beta repertoire originated in sorted T cells that were CD3+CD56+NKG2C+, CD3+CD56+NKG2C- or CD3+CD56-NKG2C+.

CDR1 SGHAT and CDR2 FQNNGV come from the germline V gene. The CDR3 covers 11 residues. The chain carries TRBV11-2 and TRBJ2-7. The TCR sequence derives from a man aged 18 to 30 in good health. Sequencing was done on a sample of blood T cells: a sorted CD56 or NKG2C T cell subset, CD4+ or CD8+ T cells, or bulk PBMC T cells (not recorded which). The CDR3 spells CASSFRGEQYF.